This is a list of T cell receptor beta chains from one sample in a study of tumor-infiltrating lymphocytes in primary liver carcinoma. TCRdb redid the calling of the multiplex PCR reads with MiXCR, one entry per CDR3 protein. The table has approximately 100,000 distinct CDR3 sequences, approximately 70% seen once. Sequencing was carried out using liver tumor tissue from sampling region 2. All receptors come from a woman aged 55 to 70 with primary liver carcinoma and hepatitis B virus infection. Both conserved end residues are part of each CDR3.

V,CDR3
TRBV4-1,CASNQDLALEGRNQFF
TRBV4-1,CASSQPRTPYEQYF
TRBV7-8,CASSLGAGPRNEKLFF
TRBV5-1,CASSLRTGGADRELFF
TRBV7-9,CASSSLAERDQGTQYF
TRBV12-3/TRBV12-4,CASSPTGNSNESQHF
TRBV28,CASSLCGGPSSGAQYF
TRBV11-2,CTGSLAHQPGNEQFF
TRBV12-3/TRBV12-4,CASRSDRENQPQHF
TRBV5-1,CASSTGTSGSTDTQYF
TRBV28,CVSIGGLAKNFQYF
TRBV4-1,CASSQLAGVGTGELFF
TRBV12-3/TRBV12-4,CASSWMGQGDGNTIYF
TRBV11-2,CVSSLTLLDTDTQYF
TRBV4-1,CASSQDTSPVYEQYF
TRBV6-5,CASSYFGGGTEVFF
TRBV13,CVSSVQPDSYEQFF
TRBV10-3,CAISVLQGEDYGYTF
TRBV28,CASSLEDTSTDTQYF
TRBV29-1,CSVELAESSTDTQYF
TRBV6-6,CASSYRGSTYTQYF
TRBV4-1,CDSSQDLDTQCF
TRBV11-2,CASSFYGAGGGRNTGELFF
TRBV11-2,CASSLGTSGYNEQSF
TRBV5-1,CASSEVNSGFYGYTF
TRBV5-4,CASSPADRDEQCF
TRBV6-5,CASSYGGTGLGGRFF
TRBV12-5,CAIGLLEAGGSWYF
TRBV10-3,CAISESTGVETEAFF
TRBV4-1,CANSQEIGRDGFETQYF
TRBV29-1,CSAAKEGGADVPTF
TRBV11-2,CASNSGLANTQYF
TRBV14,CASSLGMGTEAFF
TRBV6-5,CASETSGSRGNEQFF
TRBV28,CVSSLTGVGEQYF
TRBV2,CASSGGQGRQETQYF
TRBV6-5,CVSSKQGPQYGYTF
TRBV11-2,CACSLAVGRRSTDMQYF
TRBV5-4,CASSRIQGSDTQYF
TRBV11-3,CASSPVTGGNYEQYF
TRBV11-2,CASSPTGVGTQGYEQYF
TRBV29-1,CRVEQASGSSYHEQFF
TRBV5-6,CASSPFWDRDNEQFF
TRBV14,CASSLRTGLAGELFF
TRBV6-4,CVSSWQGGAEAFF
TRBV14,CASNPRVKTEAFF
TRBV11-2,CASSMTSVTDTQYF
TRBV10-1,CVNSEYRSYEQYF